The source of this TCR beta chain is a study of shared clonotypes between healthy human individuals. Note on this clone: What it recognizes is unknown.

Deep was the level used in running the assay. PCR replicates from unsorted PBMC used roughly 300 ng DNA, and this amount was 25,000 to 35,000 T cell genomes. DNA from unsorted PBMC was sequenced on ten immunoSEQ deep assay plates. Profiled with immunoSEQ multiplex PCR; TCRdb holds only in-frame clones, not every one. The sample includes about half a million clones, roughly three quarters of them seen just once. The germline V and J ends were trimmed by 3 bases and 6 bases, with 12 bases remaining between them. Germline V gene sequence: CDR1 SGDLS, CDR2 YYNGEE. The length of the CDR3 is 13 residues. Study conclusions and caveats: Sampling covered blood only; tissue repertoires likely differ.

V and J are TRBV9 and TRBJ1-2, with D perhaps matching TRBD1 (6 bases). This clonotype originated in a woman aged 40 to 50 in good health. Some clones in this sample may be carry-over from other donors' samples. The source material was PBMCs. CDR3 in DNA: TGTGCCAGCAGCGCTCAGGGGAGGGATGGCTACACCTTC. Translation: CASSAQGRDGYTF.